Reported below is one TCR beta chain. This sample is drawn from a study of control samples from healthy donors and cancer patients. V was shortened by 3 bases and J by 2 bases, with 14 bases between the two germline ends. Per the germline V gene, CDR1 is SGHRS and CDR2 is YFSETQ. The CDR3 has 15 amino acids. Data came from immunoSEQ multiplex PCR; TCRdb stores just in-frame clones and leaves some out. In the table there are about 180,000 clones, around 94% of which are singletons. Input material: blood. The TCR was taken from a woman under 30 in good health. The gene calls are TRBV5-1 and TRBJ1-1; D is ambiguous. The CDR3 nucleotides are TGCGCCAGCAGCTCCCTTAGGTCCGCTAACACTGAAGCTTTCTTT. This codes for CASSSLRSANTEAFF.